This TCR beta chain was sequenced for a study of T cell clusters in autoimmune cytopenias. For the study at large: The median distinct TRB clonotype count was 2,000 to 2,500 per sample, from a median roughly 50,000 reads. Overall study findings and caveats: The cluster-lack signature was not seen for secondary cytopenia versus chronic lymphocytic leukemia. TRB repertoire shifts in secondary cytopenia and chronic lymphocytic leukemia mostly reflected lymphoma, not autoimmunity. Primary autoimmune cytopenia patients seemingly lacked the physiological T cell clusters found in healthy donors.

Roughly 38,000 genome equivalents of blood DNA were amplified for TRB. Germline CDR1 and CDR2: DFQATT and SNEGSKA (reference sequence). The CDR3 runs to 18 residues. Remarks on this clonotype: As yet, its antigen is unknown.

TRB was amplified by touch-down multiplex PCR, primer pools A and B combined. Each CDR3 protein gets one entry in TCRdb, which reprocessed the multiplex PCR reads and gives no DNA. This table lists several thousand distinct CDR3 sequences. Sequencing was carried out using peripheral blood. The receptor was derived from a human donor with an autoimmune cytopenia or autoimmune hepatitis (not recorded which). The V gene is TRBV20-1, the J gene TRBJ2-1; TCRdb reports TRBD2, a call that lacks DNA to check it against. The CDR3 sequence is CSARGMVAGTISYNEQFF.